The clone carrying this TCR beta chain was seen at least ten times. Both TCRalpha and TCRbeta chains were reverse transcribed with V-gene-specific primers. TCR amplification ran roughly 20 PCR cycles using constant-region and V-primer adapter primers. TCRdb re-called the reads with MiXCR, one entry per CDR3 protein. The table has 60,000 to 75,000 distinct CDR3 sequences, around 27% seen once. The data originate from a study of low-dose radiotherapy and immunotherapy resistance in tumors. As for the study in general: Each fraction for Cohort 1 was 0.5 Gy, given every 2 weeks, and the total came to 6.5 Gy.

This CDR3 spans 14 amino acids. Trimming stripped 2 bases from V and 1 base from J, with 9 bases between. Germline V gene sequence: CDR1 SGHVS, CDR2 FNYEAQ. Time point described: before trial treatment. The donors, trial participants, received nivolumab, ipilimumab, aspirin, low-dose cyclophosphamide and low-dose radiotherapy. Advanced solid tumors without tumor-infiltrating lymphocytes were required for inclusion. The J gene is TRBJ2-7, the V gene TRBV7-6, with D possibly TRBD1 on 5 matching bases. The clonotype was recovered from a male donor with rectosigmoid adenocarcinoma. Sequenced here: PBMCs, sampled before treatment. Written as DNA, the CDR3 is TGTGCCAGCAGCTTATCAGGGTATTCCTACGAGCAGTACTTC. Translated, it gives CASSLSGYSYEQYF.